This T cell receptor (beta chain) was recovered during a study of tumor-infiltrating lymphocytes in oesophageal squamous cell carcinoma. TCRdb independently ran MiXCR on the PCR reads; one entry per CDR3 protein. The data show about 9,700 distinct CDR3 sequences, 60% to 70% seen once. The CDR3 runs to 12 residues. Germline CDR1 is LGHNT and CDR2 is FRNRAP. This chain links TRBV12-5 with TRBJ2-1, with no clear D. The DNA end is a closer match to TRBJ2-7, so the J assignment may be wrong. The TCR originated in a female donor with esophageal squamous cell carcinoma. Sequencing input: esophageal tumor tissue. The CDR3 DNA reads as TGTGCTAGTGGTTTCGCCCCTCGTGAGCAGTACTTC. Translation gives CASGFAPREQYF.